This TCR beta chain was recorded in a study of blood T cells in healthy people across ages. The study's findings and limits: Naive CD4+ cell counts and diversity both ran higher in long-lived than in aged donors. CMV status of donors was unknown, possibly confounding expanded clonotype changes.

Primers used in a second PCR of roughly 6 to 12 cycles were a sample-barcoded 5' primer and a J-beta primer mix. One entry per CDR3 protein results from TCRdb running MiXCR on the 5' RACE reads. Of 1.5 million to 2 million distinct CDR3 sequences listed, roughly 52% are singletons. About this clonotype itself: Its antigen is as yet unknown.

Germline V gene sequence: CDR1 WSHSY, CDR2 SAAADI. This CDR3 has 14 amino acids. V lost 9 bases and J 3 bases, leaving 12 bases between the germline ends. Per-sample yields of isolated PBMCs were at least 6 million. Sequencing used blood. The sequence derives from a woman between 40 and 55 years old in good health. This chain connects TRBV10-2 to TRBJ1-6, with D uncertain. CDR3 in amino acids: CASRTELYNSPLHF. CDR3 bases: TGCGCCAGTAGGACTGAGCTCTATAATTCACCCCTCCACTTT.